Listed below are T cell receptor beta chains from one sample, sequenced in a study of cytomegalovirus exposure and HLA in healthy donors. Profiling relied on immunoSEQ multiplex PCR, and the TCRdb table lists in-frame clones only, not all of them. Of 100,000 to 150,000 clones in the sample, more than 65% were seen once. The source material was PBMCs. Receptor source: a man aged 18 to 30 in good health and CMV-seropositive. CDR3s include the opening cysteine and the closing phenylalanine or tryptophan. Each record gives: V gene, J gene, CDR3 protein.

TRBV29-1	TRBJ1-4	CSVSSTGDEKLFF
TRBV15	TRBJ1-3	CATSRGRESSGNTIYF
TRBV7-9	TRBJ1-3	CASSLEGTVSGNTIYF
TRBV14	TRBJ2-3	CASSQRGRTDTQYF
TRBV4-1	TRBJ1-6	CASSGQNNSPLHF
TRBV6-6	TRBJ2-7	CASSYDMAFAEQYF
TRBV5-1	TRBJ2-7	CASSLGNTDFYEQYF
TRBV18	TRBJ2-5	CASSLDEGTQYF
TRBV7-2	TRBJ2-1	CASSSQINYYTFLIDEQFF
TRBV27	TRBJ2-7	CASSPGLRTAYEQYF
TRBV7-9	TRBJ2-2	CASSFHPGWTGELFF
TRBV2	TRBJ2-7	CASSSSRESSYEQYF
TRBV5-4	TRBJ2-5	CASSLSSGRARETQYF
TRBV13	TRBJ2-6	CASSSSGFAGANVLTF
TRBV28	TRBJ2-7	CASSPNHGQVSYEQYF
TRBV7-9	TRBJ1-2	CASSSAGGNYGYTF
TRBV14	TRBJ2-3	CASSPPQGTYTDTQYF
TRBV10-2	TRBJ2-7	CASSEISGLAGGGGEQYF
TRBV19	TRBJ1-1	CASSGDGGGSTEAFF
TRBV19	TRBJ1-5	CASSTARTGLGKPQHF
TRBV5-5	TRBJ2-7	CASSLYEIRSGEQYF
TRBV11-2	TRBJ1-5	CASSTTGSNQPQHF
TRBV6-5	TRBJ2-7	CASSVGTGDFYEQYF
TRBV7-8	TRBJ2-4	CASATGTLGIEAKNIQYF
TRBV15	TRBJ2-3	CATTPGLAADTQYF
TRBV5-4	TRBJ2-2	CASSWGLAGTNTGELFF
TRBV5-4	TRBJ2-1	CASSSVDHRVSYNEQFF
TRBV5-1	TRBJ1-1	CASSLQGWNTEAFF
TRBV5-1	TRBJ2-2	CASSLEVGLAVGELLF
TRBV10-2	TRBJ2-5	CASSDSPRGGGHPYKETQYF
TRBV12-5	TRBJ2-7	CASGYPPASGEQPSGSSYEQYF
TRBV5-6	TRBJ1-2	CASSFTPGGDRNGYTF
TRBV5-1	TRBJ1-1	CASSVKPIAEAFF
TRBV2	TRBJ1-5	CASRWKGAFQPQHF
TRBV6-1	TRBJ1-1	CASGDYRVVNTEAFF
TRBV10-3	TRBJ1-4	CAISLGQGNEKLFF
TRBV30	TRBJ1-4	CAWSFGGENEKLFF
TRBV6-5	TRBJ1-1	CASTPNLGATEAFF
TRBV10-3	TRBJ2-5	CATGSIQETQYF
TRBV6-1	TRBJ2-3	CASIPSSTDTQYF
TRBV12-5	TRBJ2-2	CASGWRASGSFGGELFF
TRBV9	TRBJ1-1	CASSVGYLGGGNTEAFF
TRBV5-1	TRBJ1-1	CASRGGTGGNTEAFF
TRBV18	TRBJ2-3	CASRFPITDTQYF
TRBV27	TRBJ2-1	CASSEQGPLGANEQFF
TRBV5-1	TRBJ2-7	CASSLAGGLLPYEQYF
TRBV5-4	TRBJ2-4	CAAFRDRDAVAKNIQYF
TRBV5-4	TRBJ1-4	CASSLGRGGKLFF